Here is one T cell receptor beta chain with its context. The antigen remains unidentified. The data are from a study of CD4 T cells in relation to SARS-CoV-2 and coronaviruses. Germline V lookup: CDR1 MNHNY, CDR2 SVGAGI (reference sequence). V shed 2 bases and J 6 bases; nucleotides not matched to a gene: 6. This CDR3 has 15 amino acids. Libraries were prepared by immunoSEQ multiplex PCR; TCRdb keeps only in-frame clonotypes and omits some of them. The data contain 35,000 to 50,000 clones, about four fifths of them seen just once; the ten biggest clones take up 1.4%. The V gene is TRBV6-6, the J gene TRBJ1-4, with TRBD1 matching 7 bases. The sequence was obtained from an adult with COVID-19. Sequences were obtained from naive CD4+ T cells from PBMCs, cultured in vitro. The subset is: naive CD4+ T cells isolated by negative enrichment. CDR3 DNA: TGTGCCAGCAGTTACACAGGGGAGGGGGATGAAAAACTGTTTTTT. Translation: CASSYTGEGDEKLFF.